This T cell receptor beta chain originates from a study of post-analysis software for immune sequencing data. This clonotype has only a few counts. Its specificity is unknown. Unique molecular identifiers were present in the TCR beta cDNA libraries. Researchers reported roughly 0.5 million cDNA molecules coming from about 1 to 10 million T cells. Via MiXCR, TCRdb re-called the PCR reads, giving one row per CDR3 protein. This sample yields about 770,000 distinct CDR3 sequences, of which about 45% are seen a single time; roughly 5.2% belongs to the top ten. Findings and limits, study-wide: When patients were compared with controls, 4 or 5 TRBV segments were more frequent, TRBV5-6, TRBV5-1 and TRBV20-1 among them. Samples made in the same batch grouped tightly together by F measure. Multiple sclerosis was associated with a significant reduction in normalized Chao1 diversity relative to controls.

There are 13 residues in the CDR3. Trimming pared 0 bases from V and 7 bases from J, leaving 13 bases between. CDR1 and CDR2 from the germline V gene are DFQATT and SNEGSKA (reference sequence). Sequencing was done on a sample of blood. The TCR sequence derives from a girl between 10 and 17 years old with multiple sclerosis. The genes are TRBV20-1 and TRBJ2-7; no clear D gene. The CDR3 protein is CSARDGGRKEQYF. The CDR3 DNA reads TGCAGTGCTAGAGATGGCGGAAGGAAGGAGCAGTACTTC.